One and the same sample provided the 22 T cell receptor beta chains below, sequenced in a study of cytomegalovirus exposure and HLA in healthy donors. Sequencing was performed with immunoSEQ multiplex PCR; in TCRdb, only in-frame clones are kept and a portion is missing. The sample yields some 190,000 clones, around nine tenths seen once. Material: PBMCs. These receptor sequences come from a man aged 25 to 45 in good health and CMV-seropositive.

J is TRBJ1-2 and V is TRBV6-6; 7 bases line up with TRBD1. In germline, CDR1 is MNHNY, CDR2 SVGAGI (reference sequence). The ends lost 2 bases at V and 6 bases at J; junction bases unmatched: 6. CDR3 length: 14 residues. The CDR3 DNA is TGTGCCAGCAGTTACGTAGACAGGGTCGATGGCTACACCTTC. Translation gives CASSYVDRVDGYTF.

The chain combines TRBV9 with TRBJ2-3, with D perhaps TRBD1 (7 bases). CDR1 is SGDLS, CDR2 YYNGEE, per germline. The CDR3 spans 14 residues. Trimming pared 3 bases from V and 4 bases from J, leaving 12 bases between. CDR3 sequence (DNA): TGTGCCAGCAGCGCGCAGGGGGGTGCAGATACGCAGTATTTT. Encoded protein: CASSAQGGADTQYF.

This chain joins TRBV2 and TRBJ2-1; 12 nucleotides match TRBD2. The CDR3 is made up of 13 amino acids. The V segment lost 4 bases and the J segment 9 bases; nucleotides outside the gene matches: 1. From germline, CDR1 is SNHLY and CDR2 FYNNEI. CDR3 residues: CASSGLAGVEQFF. The CDR3 coding sequence is TGTGCCAGCAGTGGACTAGCGGGAGTTGAGCAGTTCTTC.

The chain is built from TRBV14 and TRBJ2-1; perhaps TRBD2 as D (5 bases). Germline CDR1 SGHDN, CDR2 FVKESK. The CDR3 covers 16 residues. With 1 base removed from V and 2 bases from J, the gap between germline ends came to 12 bases. The CDR3 loop is CASSQARAVAYNEQFF. The CDR3, as DNA: TGTGCCAGCAGCCAAGCAAGAGCGGTCGCCTACAATGAGCAGTTCTTC.

The V gene is TRBV11-2, the J gene TRBJ2-5, with D uncertain. Germline CDR1 and CDR2: SGHAT and FQNNGV. The CDR3 runs 14 residues. V lost 0 bases to trimming and J lost 0 bases, with 5 bases between them. CDR3: CASSLEPNQETQYF. CDR3 nucleotide sequence: TGTGCCAGCAGCTTAGAACCGAACCAAGAGACCCAGTACTTC. Supplemented by reference TRBV11-2 and TRBJ2-5, the full variable domain reads EAGVAQSPRYKIIEKRQSVAFWCNPISGHATLYWYQQILGQGPKLLIQFQNNGVVDDSQLPKDRFSAERLKGVDSTLKIQPAKLEDSAVYLCASSLEPNQETQYFGPGTRLLVL.

There are a few counts of this clone. The J gene is TRBJ1-5, the V gene TRBV12-2; TRBD1, the D gene given by the table, was not confirmed from the DNA. TRBV12-2 is described as a pseudogene. The CDR3 runs 21 residues. CDR3 coding DNA: TGTGCAAGTCGCTTTTGCCCAGACAGGGGGCAACGTTCAGATAGCAATCAGCCCCAGCATTTT. This sequence encodes CASRFCPDRGQRSDSNQPQHF.

The V call is TRBV9, the J call TRBJ2-7, with D possibly being TRBD1 (6 bases). CDR1 is SGDLS and CDR2 is YYNGEE in the germline V gene. Trimming pared 0 bases from V and 5 bases from J, leaving 21 bases between. CDR3 size: 17 residues. CDR3 amino acids: CASSVAPLALNRDEQYF. CDR3 nucleotides: TGTGCCAGCAGCGTAGCTCCACTTGCACTTAACAGGGACGAGCAGTACTTC.

The J gene is TRBJ2-5, the V gene TRBV28; D is perhaps TRBD2 (6 bases). This CDR3 spans 15 amino acids. Deletions cut 6 bases from V and 2 bases from J, with 16 bases between. Germline V lookup: CDR1 MDHEN, CDR2 SYDVKM. CDR3 coding DNA: TGTGCCAGCAGCCGACTAAGGGACTTACAAGAGACCCAGTACTTC. It specifies CASSRLRDLQETQYF.

The rearrangement links TRBV19 to TRBJ1-1; TRBD1 agrees at 9 bases. V shed 8 bases, J shed 11 bases, and the junction held 6 bases outside the gene matches. Germline V gene lookup returns CDR1 LNHDA and CDR2 SQIVND (reference sequence). This CDR3 contains 11 residues. CDR3 in amino acids: CASYRGPGAFF. The CDR3 nucleotides are TGTGCCAGTTACAGGGGGCCCGGGGCTTTCTTT.

The J gene is TRBJ1-4, the V gene TRBV2, with TRBD1 identical over 8 bases. CDR3 length: 16 amino acids. J gave up 7 bases and V 2 bases, and 9 bases lay outside the gene matches. Per germline, CDR1 SNHLY and CDR2 FYNNEI. CDR3 residues: CASSETSTGVSEKLFF. CDR3 sequence (DNA): TGTGCCAGCAGTGAAACTTCGACAGGGGTCAGTGAAAAACTGTTTTTT. Full variable domain (missing parts from reference TRBV2 and TRBJ1-4): EPEVTQTPSHQVTQMGQEVILRCVPISNHLYFYWYRQILGQKVEFLVSFYNNEISEKSEIFDDQFSVERPDGSNFTLKIRSTKLEDSAMYFCASSETSTGVSEKLFFGSGTQLSVL.

The chain couples TRBV7-3 to TRBJ2-2; TRBD1 is a possible D gene (5 bases). Germline V gene sequence: CDR1 SGHTA, CDR2 FQGTGA. The CDR3 contains 13 residues. Trimming removed 4 bases at V and 5 bases at J, with 8 bases between. The CDR3 coding sequence is TGTGCCAGCAGCTCACAGGTGACCGGGGAGCTGTTTTTT. Protein sequence: CASSSQVTGELFF.

This clone was recorded only once. V usage is TRBV7-9 and J usage is TRBJ2-1; D gene unclear. This CDR3 is 16 amino acids long. Germline-derived CDR1 and CDR2 are SEHNR and FQNEAQ (reference sequence). V gave up 4 bases and J gave up 6 bases, with 19 bases separating them. As DNA, the CDR3 is TGTGCCAGCAGCTATGTTAGCCCGGGCCCATTCAATGAGCAGTTCTTC. Its translation is CASSYVSPGPFNEQFF.

The chain carries TRBV19 and TRBJ1-4; D may be TRBD1 (6 bases). V shed 7 bases and J shed 10 bases, with 19 bases lying between them. This CDR3 comprises 14 residues. Looked up from germline, CDR1 is LNHDA and CDR2 is SQIVND (reference sequence). CDR3 loop: CASTSGLGAGKLFF. The CDR3 DNA follows: TGTGCCAGTACCTCCGGGTTGGGGGCTGGAAAACTGTTTTTT.

V usage is TRBV7-9 and J usage is TRBJ1-5, with TRBD1 identical over 7 bases. CDR3 size: 15 residues. The germline V gene encodes CDR1 SEHNR and CDR2 FQNEAQ (reference sequence). V was clipped by 1 base and J by 2 bases; unmatched bases: 2. The CDR3 spells CASSLEGGGNQPQHF. The CDR3 coding sequence is TGTGCCAGCAGCTTAGAAGGGGGCGGCAATCAGCCCCAGCATTTT.

The chain links TRBV5-5 to TRBJ2-7; TRBD2 agrees at 12 bases. Germline CDR1 reads SGHKS; CDR2 reads YYEKEE (reference sequence). The CDR3 sequence is 15 residues long. V was clipped by 4 bases and J by 3 bases; unmatched bases: 5. The CDR3 sequence: CASSPRLAGDYEQYF. The CDR3 bases are TGTGCCAGCAGCCCGAGACTAGCGGGGGACTACGAGCAGTACTTC. Variable domain in full (rest from reference TRBV5-5 and TRBJ2-7): DAGVTQSPTHLIKTRGQQVTLRCSPISGHKSVSWYQQVLGQGPQFIFQYYEKEERGRGNFPDRFSARQFPNYSSELNVNALLLGDSALYLCASSPRLAGDYEQYFGPGTRLTVT.

The J gene is TRBJ2-2, the V gene TRBV5-1, with no clear D. The V gene lost 3 bases and the J gene lost 4 bases, with 7 bases spanning the gap. From germline, CDR1 is SGHRS and CDR2 YFSETQ. This CDR3 has 13 amino acids. The DNA for the CDR3 is TGCGCCAGCAGCTACTCCCCCACCGGGGAGCTGTTTTTT. Translated: CASSYSPTGELFF. Using reference TRBV5-1 and TRBJ2-2 for the parts outside the CDR3, the full variable domain is KAGVTQTPRYLIKTRGQQVTLSCSPISGHRSVSWYQQTPGQGLQFLFEYFSETQRNKGNFPGRFSGRQFSNSRSEMNVSTLELGDSALYLCASSYSPTGELFFGEGSRLTVL.

The chain employs TRBV10-3 and TRBJ2-1, with 12 bases aligning to TRBD2. J lost 4 bases, V lost 3 bases, and 10 bases had no gene match. CDR3 length equals 18 residues. The V gene's germline CDR1 is ENHRY and CDR2 SYGVKD. This CDR3 reads CAISEGGLAGVGYNEQFF. The CDR3, as DNA: TGTGCCATCAGTGAAGGGGGACTAGCGGGTGTGGGGTACAATGAGCAGTTCTTC.

DNA for the CDR3: TGTGCCAGCAGTGGGACCTGGGGCAATCAGCCCCAGCATTTT. Translated, it gives CASSGTWGNQPQHF. The chain uses TRBV6-5 and TRBJ1-5, with D perhaps TRBD1 (5 bases). CDR1 and CDR2 (germline): MNHEY, SVGAGI. The CDR3 contains 14 residues. The V end lost 5 bases, the J end lost 2 bases, and 10 bases lay between the germline ends.

The CDR3 reads CASSYWTGITYEQYF. In DNA, the CDR3 is TGTGCCAGCAGCTATTGGACGGGAATAACCTACGAGCAGTACTTC. This chain connects TRBV7-2 to TRBJ2-7; D is possibly TRBD2 (5 bases). Germline V gives CDR1 SGHTA, CDR2 FQGNSA. V shed 4 bases and J shed 2 bases, with 15 bases lying between them. The CDR3 is made up of 15 amino acids.

The V and J genes are TRBV27 and TRBJ1-2; tentative D call: TRBD1 (5 bases). Trimming left V 3 bases short and J 8 bases short, with 16 bases between. Germline loops: CDR1 MNHEY, CDR2 SMNVEV (reference sequence). The CDR3 covers 14 residues. The DNA for the CDR3 is TGTGCCAGCAGTTTTATTGGGGGTGATGGCGGCTACACCTTC. It encodes CASSFIGGDGGYTF.

The chain employs TRBV28 and TRBJ2-7, with TRBD2 matching over 7 bases. This CDR3 has 15 amino acids. V was clipped by 5 bases and J by 5 bases; unmatched bases: 12. Per germline, CDR1 MDHEN and CDR2 SYDVKM. The chain's CDR3 is CASSHHSAGGDEQYF. The CDR3 DNA reads as TGTGCCAGCAGTCATCATTCGGCTGGGGGGGACGAGCAGTACTTC.

The chain combines TRBV27 with TRBJ2-5; D is undetermined. This CDR3 has 10 residues. Germline V gene data show CDR1 as MNHEY and CDR2 as SMNVEV (reference sequence). Trimming cost V 8 bases and J 2 bases, with 3 bases left between them. In DNA form, the CDR3 reads TGTGCCAGCCCACAAGAGACCCAGTACTTC. Protein sequence: CASPQETQYF.